These 17 T cell receptor beta chains share one sample of origin, sequenced in a study of CD8 T cells in ankylosing spondylitis. TCRdb processed the 5' RACE reads anew with MiXCR; each CDR3 protein has one entry. The sample has about 110,000 distinct CDR3 sequences, under 30% seen once; the top ten hold approximately 13%. Sequencing was performed on synovial fluid, either unsorted or a sorted T cell fraction (not recorded which). Source of these receptors: a male donor with ankylosing spondylitis.

This clonotype was picked up a small number of times. The chain couples TRBV7-9 to TRBJ2-1, with D tentatively TRBD1 or TRBD2 (6 bases each). This CDR3 has 16 residues. The germline V gene has CDR1 SEHNR and CDR2 FQNEAQ (reference sequence). Trimming removed 1 base from V and 2 bases from J, with 12 bases in between. CDR3: CASSLGGPGAYNEQFF. CDR3 nucleotides: TGTGCCAGCAGCTTAGGGGGGCCGGGGGCCTACAATGAGCAGTTCTTC.

This clonotype was observed a handful of times. V is TRBV9 and J is TRBJ2-2, with TRBD2 matching over 7 bases. Germline V CDR1 and CDR2: SGDLS, YYNGEE. The V and J ends lost 2 bases and 1 base, in that order; junction bases with no gene match: 5. The CDR3 has 16 residues. DNA of the CDR3: TGTGCCAGCAGCGTCCAGGGACTATGGAACACCGGGGAGCTGTTTTTT. Translation: CASSVQGLWNTGELFF.

J is TRBJ2-7 and V is TRBV10-3; 7 bases are a match to TRBD2. CDR3 length: 15 residues. Unmatched junction bases numbered 14, after V lost 6 bases and J lost 6 bases. Germline-derived CDR1 and CDR2 are ENHRY and SYGVKD. For the CDR3, the DNA is TGTGCCATCAGGTCTTTGGGGGGGGATGGTGGCGAGCAGTACTTC. Its protein product is CAIRSLGGDGGEQYF.

This clonotype was counted a single time. The junction departs from germline at one end; a sequencing error may be responsible. The CDR3 sequence is CANSQGGAGGGTDTQYF. Written as DNA, the CDR3 is TGCGCCAACAGCCAAGGTGGAGCGGGGGGAGGCACAGATACGCAGTATTTT. The chain employs TRBV4-1 and TRBJ2-3, with 9 bases identical to TRBD2. The CDR3 has 17 residues. Germline values: CDR1 MGHRA, CDR2 YSYEKL.

This clonotype was counted a few times. The gene calls are TRBV2 and TRBJ2-3, with 8 bases lining up with TRBD1. The CDR3 has 13 residues. Germline assignment: CDR1 SNHLY and CDR2 FYNNEI. V was pared by 8 bases and J by 3 bases, with 4 bases of the junction left unmatched. The CDR3 bases are TGTGCCAGCCTCGGGACAGGTACAGATACGCAGTATTTT. This sequence encodes CASLGTGTDTQYF. The full variable domain, its missing parts supplied by reference TRBV2 and TRBJ2-3, is EPEVTQTPSHQVTQMGQEVILRCVPISNHLYFYWYRQILGQKVEFLVSFYNNEISEKSEIFDDQFSVERPDGSNFTLKIRSTKLEDSAMYFCASLGTGTDTQYFGPGTRLTVL.

This clonotype was detected many times. The rearrangement links TRBV7-2 to TRBJ2-3; 10 positions match TRBD2. J lost 1 base, V lost 0 bases, and 4 bases had no gene match. CDR1 and CDR2 from the germline V gene are SGHTA and FQGNSA. This CDR3 comprises 17 residues. The CDR3 loop is CASSLASGTSGTDTQYF. The CDR3 bases are TGTGCCAGCAGCTTAGCCTCCGGGACTAGCGGCACAGATACGCAGTATTTT. Full variable domain (outside the CDR3, taken from reference TRBV7-2 and TRBJ2-3): GAGVSQSPSNKVTEKGKDVELRCDPISGHTALYWYRQSLGQGLEFLIYFQGNSAPDKSGLPSDRFSAERTGGSVSTLTIQRTQQEDSAVYLCASSLASGTSGTDTQYFGPGTRLTVL.

This clonotype has just one count. The rearrangement links TRBV11-2 to TRBJ1-4, with 9 positions matching TRBD1. The trim removed 1 base at V and 4 bases at J, leaving 1 base unmatched. Germline V gene lookup returns CDR1 SGHAT and CDR2 FQNNGV. The CDR3 runs 15 residues. CDR3 sequence: CASSLVTGGNEKLFF. For the CDR3, the DNA is TGTGCCAGCAGCTTAGTGACAGGGGGTAATGAAAAACTGTTTTTT.

This rearrangement joins TRBV5-1 to TRBJ2-7; unclear D gene. Germline V gives CDR1 SGHRS, CDR2 YFSETQ. This CDR3 spans 14 amino acids. Trimming took 4 bases from V and 0 from J, leaving 11 bases between them. The CDR3 region has the DNA TGCGCCAGCAGCCCAAGCCCCGACTCCTACGAGCAGTACGTC. Amino acid sequence: CASSPSPDSYEQYV.

This clonotype has a handful of counts. This chain links TRBV20-1 with TRBJ2-3, with 11 bases that match TRBD2. The CDR3 is made up of 15 amino acids. V trimming: 5 bases; J trimming: 2 bases; junction bases outside the gene matches: 6. Germline assignment: CDR1 DFQATT and CDR2 SNEGSKA (reference sequence). CDR3 protein: CSAEPGLADTDTQYF. The CDR3 DNA sequence: TGCAGTGCTGAACCGGGACTAGCGGACACAGATACGCAGTATTTT.

This clonotype was observed a few times. The chain employs TRBV7-2 and TRBJ2-4, with 7 bases matching TRBD2. The CDR3 covers 15 residues. V lost 0 bases and J lost 7; bases outside the gene matches: 6. Germline V gene lookup returns CDR1 SGHTA and CDR2 FQGNSA. The chain's CDR3 is CASSLASSGGNIQYF. DNA for the CDR3: TGTGCCAGCAGCTTAGCCTCTAGCGGTGGTAACATTCAGTACTTC.

The sample holds a few counts of this clonotype. The CDR3 sequence is CASSYFGGENIQYF. The CDR3 DNA reads TGTGCCAGCAGTTACTTCGGCGGGGAAAACATTCAGTACTTC. The chain joins TRBV6-5 to TRBJ2-4; D is perhaps TRBD2 (6 bases). This CDR3 spans 14 amino acids. The V gene's germline CDR1 is MNHEY and CDR2 SVGAGI. Trimming stripped 1 base from V and 5 bases from J, with 9 bases between.

This clonotype has at least ten counts. The rearrangement uses TRBV20-1 and TRBJ1-2; the D is unclear. The germline gives CDR1 DFQATT, CDR2 SNEGSKA (reference sequence). The CDR3 has 13 amino acids. Trimming shortened V by 7 bases and J by 4 bases, and 16 bases separated the two germline ends. CDR3 sequence reads: CSGKVISIYGYTF. CDR3 DNA: TGCAGTGGAAAAGTGATAAGTATCTATGGCTACACCTTC.

This clonotype showed up just a few times. The CDR3 reads CASSPRLAGVGEQYF. The DNA for the CDR3 is TGTGCCAGCAGCCCGAGACTAGCGGGAGTAGGCGAGCAGTACTTC. The chain uses TRBV7-8 and TRBJ2-7; 12 positions match TRBD2. Trimming cost V 5 bases and J 6 bases; bases outside gene matches: 8. Per germline, CDR1 SGHVS and CDR2 FQNEAQ. The CDR3 covers 15 residues. Variable domain in full (rest from reference TRBV7-8 and TRBJ2-7): GAGVSQSPRYKVAKRGQDVALRCDPISGHVSLFWYQQALGQGPEFLTYFQNEAQLDKSGLPSDRFFAERPEGSVSTLKIQRTQQEDSAVYLCASSPRLAGVGEQYFGPGTRLTVT.

This chain uses TRBV3-1 with TRBJ2-1; 8 nucleotides align to TRBD1. Germline CDR1 reads LGHDT; CDR2 reads YNNKEL (reference sequence). This CDR3 comprises 16 residues. V trimming: 4 bases; J trimming: 0 bases; junction bases outside the gene matches: 5. CDR3 bases: TGTGCCAGCAGCCCCCTGGGGACAGGCTCCTACAATGAGCAGTTCTTC. This gives the protein CASSPLGTGSYNEQFF.

The J gene is TRBJ1-5, the V gene TRBV19; TRBD1 aligns across 9 bases. V shed 4 bases and J 5 bases; nucleotides not matched to a gene: 6. Germline loops: CDR1 LNHDA, CDR2 SQIVND (reference sequence). This CDR3 has 15 amino acids. This CDR3 is CASSTDTGGHQPQHF. CDR3 coding DNA: TGTGCCAGTAGTACAGACACAGGGGGCCATCAGCCCCAGCATTTT.

The chain combines TRBV5-1 with TRBJ1-2; TRBD1 matches 7 bases. Trimming removed 2 bases from V and 4 bases from J; junction bases left unmatched: 8. This CDR3 region has 15 residues. The germline V gene has CDR1 SGHRS and CDR2 YFSETQ. The CDR3 loop is CASSLDRDYSYGYTF. CDR3 bases: TGCGCCAGCAGCTTAGACAGGGACTACAGCTATGGCTACACCTTC. The variable domain in full, with the rest retrieved from reference TRBV5-1 and TRBJ1-2, is KAGVTQTPRYLIKTRGQQVTLSCSPISGHRSVSWYQQTPGQGLQFLFEYFSETQRNKGNFPGRFSGRQFSNSRSEMNVSTLELGDSALYLCASSLDRDYSYGYTFGSGTRLTVV.

This clonotype has a handful of counts. V gene TRBV2 combines with J gene TRBJ2-7; 9 positions agree with TRBD2. The V and J ends lost 4 bases and 6 bases, in that order; junction bases with no gene match: 7. CDR1 is SNHLY, CDR2 FYNNEI, per germline. The CDR3 has 14 residues. The CDR3: CASSGVSGRSEQYV. In DNA, the CDR3 is TGTGCCAGCAGTGGTGTTAGCGGGAGAAGCGAGCAGTACGTC.